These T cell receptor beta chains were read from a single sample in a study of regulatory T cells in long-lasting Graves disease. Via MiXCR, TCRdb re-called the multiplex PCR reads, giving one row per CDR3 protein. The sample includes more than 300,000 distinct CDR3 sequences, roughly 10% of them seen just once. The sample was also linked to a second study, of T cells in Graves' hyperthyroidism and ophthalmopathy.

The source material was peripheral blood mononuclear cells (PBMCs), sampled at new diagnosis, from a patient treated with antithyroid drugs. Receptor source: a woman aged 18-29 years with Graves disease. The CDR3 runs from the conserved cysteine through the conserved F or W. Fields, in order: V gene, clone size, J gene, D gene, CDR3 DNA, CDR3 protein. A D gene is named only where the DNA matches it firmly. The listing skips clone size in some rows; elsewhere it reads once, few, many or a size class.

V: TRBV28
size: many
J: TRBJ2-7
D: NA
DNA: TGTGCCAGCAGTACCTGGACACCTGGGGCTTTCGAGCAGTACTTC
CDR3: CASSTWTPGAFEQYF

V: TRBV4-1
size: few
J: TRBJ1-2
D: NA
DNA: TGCGCCAGCAGCCAAGAAGGGGTGACCTCATATGGCTACACCTTC
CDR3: CASSQEGVTSYGYTF

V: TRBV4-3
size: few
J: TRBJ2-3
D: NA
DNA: TGCGCCAGCAGCCAAAACAGTAAAGATACGCAGTATTTT
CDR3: CASSQNSKDTQYF

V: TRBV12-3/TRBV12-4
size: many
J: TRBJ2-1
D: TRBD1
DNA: TGTGCCAGCAGTCGACAGGGATACTACAATGAGCAGTTCTTC
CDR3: CASSRQGYYNEQFF

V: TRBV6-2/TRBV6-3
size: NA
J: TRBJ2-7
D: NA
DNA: TGTGCCAGCAGTTACCGGGGCAGGCTCTACGAGCAGTACTTC
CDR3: CASSYRGRLYEQYF

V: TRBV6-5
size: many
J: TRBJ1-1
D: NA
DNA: TGTGCCAGCAGTTACTCGGAATGGGCTTGGGCTTTCTTT
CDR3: CASSYSEWAWAFF

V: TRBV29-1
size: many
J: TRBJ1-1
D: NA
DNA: TGCAGCTTCAGGGAGGGAGGCACTGAAGCTTTCTTT
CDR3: CSFREGGTEAFF

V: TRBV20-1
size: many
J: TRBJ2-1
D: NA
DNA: TGCAGTGCTCTGCGGGACTCGGGGGAGCAGTTCTTC
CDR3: CSALRDSGEQFF

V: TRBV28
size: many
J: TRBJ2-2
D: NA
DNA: TGTGCCAGCAGTAGCGGAGGGGAGTACACCGGGGAGCTGTTTTTT
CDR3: CASSSGGEYTGELFF

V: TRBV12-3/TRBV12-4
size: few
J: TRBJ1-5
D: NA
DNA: TGTGCCAGCAGCCTAAAGGTTGGGGCGGACAATCAGCCCCAGCATTTT
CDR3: CASSLKVGADNQPQHF

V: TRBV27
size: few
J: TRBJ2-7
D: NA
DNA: TGTGCCAGCTGCCGACAGGACTCCTACGAGCAGTACTTC
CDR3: CASCRQDSYEQYF

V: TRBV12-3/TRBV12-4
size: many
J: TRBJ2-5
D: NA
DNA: TGTGCCAGCAGTCCCGCCTCGACAGTCCAAGAGACCCAGTACTTC
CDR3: CASSPASTVQETQYF

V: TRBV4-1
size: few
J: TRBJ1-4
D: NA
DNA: TGCGCCAGCAGCCAAGCGCAACAGGTTAATGAAAAACTGTTTTTT
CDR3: CASSQAQQVNEKLFF

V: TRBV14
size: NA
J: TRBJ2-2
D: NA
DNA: TGTGCCAGCAGCCAAGTTGGGGCTAGCGTAGCCATCAACACCGGGGAGCTGTTTTTT
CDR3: CASSQVGASVAINTGELFF

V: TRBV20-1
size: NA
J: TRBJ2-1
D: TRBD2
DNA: TGCAGTGCTAGTGCACTAGCGGGGCCCTGGAATGAGCAGTTCTTC
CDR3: CSASALAGPWNEQFF

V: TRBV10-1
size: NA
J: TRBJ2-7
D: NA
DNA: TGCGCCAGCAGTGAAAGGACATCGTCCTACGAGCAGTACTTC
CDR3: CASSERTSSYEQYF

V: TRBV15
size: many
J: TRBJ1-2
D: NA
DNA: TGTGCCACCAGCTTGGACCGCTATGGCTACACCTTC
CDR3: CATSLDRYGYTF

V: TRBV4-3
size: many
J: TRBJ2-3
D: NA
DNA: TGCGCCAGCAGCCAGGGGAAGGACACAGATACGCAGTATTTT
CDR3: CASSQGKDTDTQYF

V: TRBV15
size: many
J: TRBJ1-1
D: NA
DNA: TGTGCCACCAGCTCGGGACAAATATATGGGAACACTGAAGCTTTCTTT
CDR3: CATSSGQIYGNTEAFF

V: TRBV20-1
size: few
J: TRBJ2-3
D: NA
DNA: TGCAGTGCTAGAGGTAGCGAGGTCACAGATACGCAGTATTTT
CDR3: CSARGSEVTDTQYF

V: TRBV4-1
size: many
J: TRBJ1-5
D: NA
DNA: TGCGCCAGCAGCCAAGGCCTGCACCTCCGTAGCAATCAGCCCCAGCATTTT
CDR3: CASSQGLHLRSNQPQHF

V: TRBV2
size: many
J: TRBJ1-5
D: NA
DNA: TGTGCCAGCAGTCATGTTAGCAATCAGCCCCAGCATTTT
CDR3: CASSHVSNQPQHF

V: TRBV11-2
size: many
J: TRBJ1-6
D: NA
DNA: TGTGCCAGCAGCTTAGCCGGGACACTTAAGAGTAATTCACCCCTCCACTTT
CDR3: CASSLAGTLKSNSPLHF

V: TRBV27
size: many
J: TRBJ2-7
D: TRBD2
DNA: TGTGCCAGCAGTCTAGGACTAGCGCGGTACGAGCAGTACTTC
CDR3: CASSLGLARYEQYF

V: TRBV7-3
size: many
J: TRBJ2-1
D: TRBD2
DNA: TGTGCCAGCAGCTTATCACTAGCGGATGGGAATGAGCAGTTCTTC
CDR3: CASSLSLADGNEQFF

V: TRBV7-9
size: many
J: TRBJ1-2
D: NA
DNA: TGTGCCAGCAGCTTAGATCTATCCTATGGCTACACCTTC
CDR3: CASSLDLSYGYTF

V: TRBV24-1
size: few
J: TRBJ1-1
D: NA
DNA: TGTGCCACCAGTGACCAGAACACTGAAGCTTTCTTT
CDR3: CATSDQNTEAFF

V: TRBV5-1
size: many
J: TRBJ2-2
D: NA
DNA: TGCGCCAGCAGTTCTTTCACTCACACCGGGGAGCTGTTTTTT
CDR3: CASSSFTHTGELFF

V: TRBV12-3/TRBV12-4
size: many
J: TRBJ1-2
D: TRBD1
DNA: TGTGCCAGCAGTTTAACAGGGGAGCACACCTTC
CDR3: CASSLTGEHTF

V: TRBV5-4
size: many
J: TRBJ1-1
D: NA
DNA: TGTGCCAGCAGCTGGGGGGTTAAGGACACTGAAGCTTTCTTT
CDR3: CASSWGVKDTEAFF

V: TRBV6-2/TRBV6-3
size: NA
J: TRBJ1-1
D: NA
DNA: TGTGCCAGCAGTTTCGGTCCGAACACTGAAGCTTTCTTT
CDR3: CASSFGPNTEAFF

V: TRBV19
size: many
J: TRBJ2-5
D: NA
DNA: TGTGCCAGTAGTATGGGACCAGGGACGGAGACCCAGTACTTC
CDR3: CASSMGPGTETQYF

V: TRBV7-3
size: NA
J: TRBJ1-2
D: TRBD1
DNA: TGTGCCAGCAGCTTAACAGAGACAGGGTTTGATGGCTACACCTTC
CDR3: CASSLTETGFDGYTF

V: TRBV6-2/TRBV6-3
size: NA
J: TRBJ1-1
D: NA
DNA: TGTGCCAGCAGGATCCGAGGGGACACTGAAGCTTTCTTT
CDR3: CASRIRGDTEAFF

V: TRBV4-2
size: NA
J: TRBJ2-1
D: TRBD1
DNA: TGTGCCAGCACCTCAAGCCCCGGACAGGATAACAATGAGCAGTTCTTC
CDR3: CASTSSPGQDNNEQFF

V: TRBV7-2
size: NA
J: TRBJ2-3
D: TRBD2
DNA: TGTGCCAGCAGCTTAGTTGGCCTAGCGGGGGCGTACACAGATACGCAGTATTTT
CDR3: CASSLVGLAGAYTDTQYF

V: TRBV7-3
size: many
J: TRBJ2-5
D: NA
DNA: TGTGCCAGCAGCTTAATGGGGCAGGGTAGGGAAGAGACCCAGTACTTC
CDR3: CASSLMGQGREETQYF